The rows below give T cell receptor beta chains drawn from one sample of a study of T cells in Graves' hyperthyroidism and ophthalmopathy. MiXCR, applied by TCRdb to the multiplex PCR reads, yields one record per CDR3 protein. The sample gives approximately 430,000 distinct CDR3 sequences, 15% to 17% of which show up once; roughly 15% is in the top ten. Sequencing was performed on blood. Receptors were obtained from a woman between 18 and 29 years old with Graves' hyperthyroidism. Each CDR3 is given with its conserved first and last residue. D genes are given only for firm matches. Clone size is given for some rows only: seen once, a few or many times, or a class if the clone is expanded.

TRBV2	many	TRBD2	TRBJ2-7	CASIETPGREGYEQYF	TGTGCCAGCATCGAGACCCCTGGGCGGGAGGGCTACGAGCAGTACTTC
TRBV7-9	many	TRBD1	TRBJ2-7	CASSLRDRGAYEQYF	TGTGCCAGCAGCCTTCGGGACAGGGGCGCCTACGAGCAGTACTTC
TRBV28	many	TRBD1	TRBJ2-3	CASSLGTAGTDTQYF	TGTGCCAGCAGTTTAGGGACAGCTGGCACAGATACGCAGTATTTT
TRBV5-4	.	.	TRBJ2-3	CASSSDGVMDTQYF	TGTGCCAGCAGCTCTGACGGAGTTATGGATACGCAGTATTTT
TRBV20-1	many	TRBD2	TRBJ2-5	CSARDAGGTLRQTQYF	TGCAGTGCTAGAGATGCGGGGGGCACCCTCCGGCAGACCCAGTACTTC
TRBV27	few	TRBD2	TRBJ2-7	CASSRGLAANEQYF	TGTGCCAGCAGTCGGGGACTAGCCGCAAACGAGCAGTACTTC
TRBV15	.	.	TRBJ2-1	CATSRGLRGGYNEQFF	TGTGCCACCAGCAGAGGCTTGCGCGGCGGTTACAATGAGCAGTTCTTC
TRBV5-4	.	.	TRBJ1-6	CASSQAAGDNSPLHF	TGTGCCAGCAGCCAAGCCGCGGGGGATAATTCACCCCTCCACTTT
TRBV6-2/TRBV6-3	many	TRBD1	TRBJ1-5	CASRPLDRVGQPQHF	TGTGCCAGCAGACCCTTGGACAGGGTGGGTCAGCCCCAGCATTTT
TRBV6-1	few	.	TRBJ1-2	CASTLDTNYGYTF	TGTGCCAGCACCCTCGACACTAACTATGGCTACACCTTC
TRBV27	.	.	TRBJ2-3	CASGQGEGDTDTQYF	TGTGCCAGCGGGCAAGGGGAAGGGGACACAGATACGCAGTATTTT
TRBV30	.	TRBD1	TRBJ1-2	CAWSRDSWDGYTF	TGTGCCTGGAGTCGGGACAGCTGGGATGGCTACACCTTC
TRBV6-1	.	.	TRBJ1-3	CASSSDGHSGNTIYF	TGTGCCAGCAGTTCGGACGGGCACTCTGGAAACACCATATATTTT
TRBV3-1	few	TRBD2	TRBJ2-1	CASSQVQAGVRNEQFF	TGTGCCAGCAGCCAAGTACAAGCGGGAGTAAGAAATGAGCAGTTCTTC
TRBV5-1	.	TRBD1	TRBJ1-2	CASSLPGQYYGYTF	TGCGCCAGCAGCTTACCGGGACAGTACTATGGCTACACCTTC
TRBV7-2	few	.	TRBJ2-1	CASSLSGPYNEQFF	TGTGCCAGCAGCTTAAGCGGACCCTACAATGAGCAGTTCTTC
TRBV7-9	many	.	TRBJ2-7	CASSLAVSSYEQYF	TGTGCCAGCAGCTTGGCAGTGAGCTCCTACGAGCAGTACTTC
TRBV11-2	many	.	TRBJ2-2	CASSFGAGELFF	TGTGCCAGCAGCTTCGGTGCCGGGGAGCTGTTTTTT
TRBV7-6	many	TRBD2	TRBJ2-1	CASSLVRTSGSHWNEQFF	TGTGCCAGCAGCTTAGTAAGGACTAGCGGGAGTCATTGGAATGAGCAGTTCTTC
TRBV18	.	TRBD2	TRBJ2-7	CASSPREGAPQYEQYF	TGTGCCAGCTCACCCCGGGAGGGCGCCCCCCAATACGAGCAGTACTTC
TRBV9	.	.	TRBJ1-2	CASSEAMGGLMYGYTF	TGTGCCAGCAGCGAGGCTATGGGGGGGCTTATGTATGGCTACACCTTC
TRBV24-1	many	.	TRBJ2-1	CATSDFDTSYNEQFF	TGTGCCACCAGTGATTTCGACACCTCCTACAATGAGCAGTTCTTC
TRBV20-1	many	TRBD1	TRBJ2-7	CSAISRDRGREQYF	TGCAGTGCTATTTCCCGGGACAGGGGAAGGGAGCAGTACTTC
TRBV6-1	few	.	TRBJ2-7	CASSEYGLASSYEQYF	TGTGCCAGCAGTGAGTACGGACTCGCCTCCTCCTACGAGCAGTACTTC
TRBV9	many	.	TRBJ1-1	CASSVGFDGIWEAFF	TGTGCCAGCAGCGTGGGTTTCGATGGGATATGGGAAGCTTTCTTT
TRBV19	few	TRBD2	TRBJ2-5	CASSISGSIKTQYF	TGTGCCAGTAGTATCAGCGGGAGTATCAAGACCCAGTACTTC
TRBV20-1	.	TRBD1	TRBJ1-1	CSARVPGGKTEAFF	TGCAGTGCTAGAGTCCCAGGGGGCAAAACTGAAGCTTTCTTT
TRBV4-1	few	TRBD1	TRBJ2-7	CASSQAAGGFDEQYF	TGCGCCAGCAGCCAAGCTGCAGGGGGCTTCGACGAGCAGTACTTC
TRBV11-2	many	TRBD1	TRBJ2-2	CASSLTGAGELFF	TGTGCCAGCAGCTTAACAGGGGCCGGGGAGCTGTTTTTT
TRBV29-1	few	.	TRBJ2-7	CSASENYEQYF	TGCAGCGCCTCGGAGAACTACGAGCAGTACTTC
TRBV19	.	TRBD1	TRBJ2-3	CASSPRQGTDTQYF	TGTGCCAGTAGCCCCCGACAGGGAACAGATACGCAGTATTTT
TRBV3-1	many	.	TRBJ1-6	CASSQDVRATSPLHF	TGTGCCAGCAGCCAAGATGTTCGGGCAACCTCACCCCTCCACTTT
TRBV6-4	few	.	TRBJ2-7	CATRVTGAYEQYF	TGTGCCACCCGGGTGACAGGAGCCTACGAGCAGTACTTC
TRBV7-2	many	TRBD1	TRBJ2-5	CASSRDRGSWETQYF	TGTGCCAGCAGTCGGGACAGGGGTTCATGGGAGACCCAGTACTTC
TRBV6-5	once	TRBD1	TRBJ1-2	CASSYSRDRLDGYTF	TGTGCCAGCAGTTACTCCCGGGACAGACTGGATGGCTACACCTTC
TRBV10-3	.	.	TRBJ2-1	CAISEGLALNEQFF	TGTGCCATCAGTGAGGGGCTAGCGCTCAATGAGCAGTTCTTC
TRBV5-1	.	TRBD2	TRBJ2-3	CASSLGISGGADTQYF	TGTGCCAGCAGCTTGGGAATTAGCGGGGGGGCAGATACGCAGTATTTT
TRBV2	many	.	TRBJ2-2	CASTPGRSNTGELFF	TGTGCCAGCACCCCGGGCAGATCGAACACCGGGGAGCTGTTTTTT
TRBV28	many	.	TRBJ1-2	CASGRHGQFDGYTF	TGTGCCAGCGGCCGTCACGGACAGTTCGATGGCTACACCTTC
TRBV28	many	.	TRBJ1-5	CASSLDSSNQPQHF	TGTGCCAGCAGTTTGGACAGCAGCAATCAGCCCCAGCATTTT
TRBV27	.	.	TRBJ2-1	CASSLSAPSNEQFF	TGTGCCAGCAGTTTATCGGCCCCATCCAATGAGCAGTTCTTC
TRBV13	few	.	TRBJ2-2	CASSGGNTGELFF	TGTGCCAGCAGCGGGGGTAACACCGGGGAGCTGTTTTTT
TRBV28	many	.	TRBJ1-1	CATRWGPNTEAFF	TGTGCCACCCGGTGGGGCCCGAACACTGAAGCTTTCTTT
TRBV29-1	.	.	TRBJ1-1	CSVVRGNTEAFF	TGCAGCGTTGTCAGGGGGAACACTGAAGCTTTCTTT
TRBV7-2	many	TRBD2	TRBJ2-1	CASSLGGLAGISYNEQFF	TGTGCCAGCAGCTTAGGGGGACTAGCGGGGATCTCCTACAATGAGCAGTTCTTC
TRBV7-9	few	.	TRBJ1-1	CASRAPTGNTEAFF	TGTGCCAGCAGAGCCCCGACAGGGAACACTGAAGCTTTCTTT
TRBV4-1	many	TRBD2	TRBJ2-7	CASSQVAGRADEQYF	TGCGCCAGCAGCCAAGTAGCGGGGCGGGCTGATGAGCAGTACTTC
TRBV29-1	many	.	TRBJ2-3	CSVRGGAGTDTQYF	TGCAGCGTTCGTGGCGGTGCAGGCACAGATACGCAGTATTTT
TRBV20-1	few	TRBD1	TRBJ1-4	CSAVGTDEKLFF	TGCAGTGCGGTCGGGACAGATGAAAAACTGTTTTTT
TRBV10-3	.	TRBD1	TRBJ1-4	CAISPYPDREGEKLFF	TGTGCCATCAGTCCCTACCCCGACAGGGAAGGGGAAAAACTGTTTTTT
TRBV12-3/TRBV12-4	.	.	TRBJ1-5	CARNSRQSFYSNQPQHF	TGTGCCAGAAATAGTAGACAGTCTTTTTATAGCAATCAGCCCCAGCATTTT
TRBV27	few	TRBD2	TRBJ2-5	CATGPGLAGVGRQETQYF	TGTGCCACTGGACCGGGACTAGCGGGAGTCGGGCGCCAAGAGACCCAGTACTTC
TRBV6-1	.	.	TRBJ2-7	CASSEVKSTLSYEQYF	TGTGCCAGCAGTGAAGTGAAGTCCACCCTTTCCTACGAGCAGTACTTC
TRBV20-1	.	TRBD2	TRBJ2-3	CSTSGSTDTQYF	TGCAGCACTAGCGGGAGCACAGATACGCAGTATTTT
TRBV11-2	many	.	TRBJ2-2	CASSLFTSNTGELFF	TGTGCCAGCAGCTTATTTACATCGAACACCGGGGAGCTGTTTTTT
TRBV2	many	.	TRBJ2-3	CASSGDTQYF	TGTGCCAGTTCGGGAGATACGCAGTATTTT
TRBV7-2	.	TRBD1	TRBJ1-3	CASSFRDRFGGSGNTIYF	TGTGCCAGCAGCTTCCGGGACAGGTTTGGGGGCTCTGGAAACACCATATATTTT
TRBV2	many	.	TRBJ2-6	CASMKQSSGANVLTF	TGTGCCAGCATGAAACAGTCCTCTGGGGCCAACGTCCTGACTTTC
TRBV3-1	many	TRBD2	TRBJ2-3	CASSLAGVADTQYF	TGTGCCAGCAGCCTAGCGGGAGTGGCAGATACGCAGTATTTT
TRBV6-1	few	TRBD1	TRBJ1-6	CASRLVGQGTNSPLHF	TGTGCCAGCAGACTGGTGGGACAGGGGACCAATTCACCCCTCCACTTT